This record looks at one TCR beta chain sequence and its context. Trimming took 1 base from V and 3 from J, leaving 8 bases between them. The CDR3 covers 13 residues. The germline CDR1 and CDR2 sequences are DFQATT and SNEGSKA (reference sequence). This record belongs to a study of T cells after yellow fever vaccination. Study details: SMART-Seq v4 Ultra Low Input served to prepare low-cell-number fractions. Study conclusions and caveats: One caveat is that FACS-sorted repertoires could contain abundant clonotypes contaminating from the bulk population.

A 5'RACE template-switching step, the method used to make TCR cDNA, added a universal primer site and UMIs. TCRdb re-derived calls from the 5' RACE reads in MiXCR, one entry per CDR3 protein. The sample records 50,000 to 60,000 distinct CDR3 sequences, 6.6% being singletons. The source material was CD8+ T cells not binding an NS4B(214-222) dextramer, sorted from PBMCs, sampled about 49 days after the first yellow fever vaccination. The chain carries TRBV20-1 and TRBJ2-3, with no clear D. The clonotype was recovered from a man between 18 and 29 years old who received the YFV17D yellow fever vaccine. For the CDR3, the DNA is TGCAGTGCTAGAGCTGGGATTACAGATACGCAGTATTTT. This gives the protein CSARAGITDTQYF.